The rows below give T cell receptor beta chains drawn from one sample of a study of T cells in narcolepsy. The method was immunoSEQ multiplex PCR; TCRdb's version includes in-frame clones alone and lacks a portion of them. Of fewer than 40,000 clones in the sample, roughly nine tenths are singletons; the top ten hold around 0.83%. Sequenced material: CD45RA- memory CD4+ T cells from PBMCs. Receptors originate from a human donor with narcolepsy. Both conserved end residues are part of each CDR3. The D gene is left open where the match is weak.

d_call j_call v_call cdr3_nt cdr3_aa
TRBD1 TRBJ2-3 TRBV7-2 TGTGCCAGCAGCTTGGGGCCGGGACAGATCACAGATACGCAGTATTTT CASSLGPGQITDTQYF
NA TRBJ1-5 TRBV2 TGTGCCAGCAGTGTGGAACAGATCAATCAGCCCCAGCATTTT CASSVEQINQPQHF
NA TRBJ1-6 TRBV4-3 TGCGCCAGCAGCCAAGATGCTCAGGGAGGTGATTCACCCCTCCACTTT CASSQDAQGGDSPLHF
NA TRBJ2-3 TRBV28 TGTGCCAGCAGACGTACAGATACGCAGTATTTT CASRRTDTQYF
NA TRBJ1-6 TRBV10-3 TGTGCCATCAGTGGCGGGGATTCTTCACCCCTCCACTTT CAISGGDSSPLHF
NA TRBJ1-5 TRBV4-1 TGCGCCAGCAGCCAAGATAATGGTTATCAGCCCCAGCATTTT CASSQDNGYQPQHF
NA TRBJ1-1 TRBV18 TGTGCCAGCTCACCAGTCTCGGTGAACACTGAAGCTTTCTTT CASSPVSVNTEAFF
NA TRBJ2-1 TRBV30 TGTGCCTGGAGCGTACAGGGAGTCAGCTCCTACAATGAGCAGTTCTTC CAWSVQGVSSYNEQFF
NA TRBJ2-7 TRBV7-8 TGTGCCAGCAGCTTAGCACGTGAACCCTACGAGCAGTACTTC CASSLAREPYEQYF
NA TRBJ2-1 TRBV5-1 TGCGCCAGCAGCTTGGGCTATTCCTCCTACAATGAGCAGTTCTTC CASSLGYSSYNEQFF
NA TRBJ1-2 TRBV10-3 TGTGCCACCAGCCCCTCTGGGGCTTCTAACTATGGCTACACCTTC CATSPSGASNYGYTF
NA TRBJ1-5 TRBV7-8 TGTGCCAGCAGCTTAGTACGCGGACAGACTAATCAGCCCCAGCATTTT CASSLVRGQTNQPQHF
TRBD2 TRBJ2-7 TRBV7-9 TGTGCCAGCAGCTTCCAGCGGGAGGGCCCGGAGCAGTACTTC CASSFQREGPEQYF
TRBD1 TRBJ1-2 TRBV5-6 TGTGCCAGCAGCTTGGGGAGACAGGGGGCGTGGGGCTACACCTTC CASSLGRQGAWGYTF
NA TRBJ1-6 TRBV2 TGTGCCAGCAGTGGTCGGGGCGCAAATAATTCACCCCTCCACTTT CASSGRGANNSPLHF
TRBD1 TRBJ2-2 TRBV9 TGTGCCAGCAGCTCCACAGGGGGCGCACCCGGGGAGCTGTTTTTT CASSSTGGAPGELFF
NA TRBJ2-3 TRBV5-8 TGTGCCAGCCGAAAAAAGCGGAGGTTAACAGATACGCAGTATTTT CASRKKRRLTDTQYF
NA TRBJ1-3 TRBV7-8 TGTGCCAGCAGCTTAGCGGCGGGAACTGGAAACACCATATATTTT CASSLAAGTGNTIYF
NA TRBJ1-6 TRBV28 TGTGCCGTCTATCAGGGTGGGAACTCACCCCTCCACTTT CAVYQGGNSPLHF
TRBD1 TRBJ1-3 TRBV4-3 TGCGCCAGCAGCCAAATTACAGGGGCTTCTGGAAACACCATATATTTT CASSQITGASGNTIYF
NA TRBJ2-3 TRBV28 TGTGCCAGCAGTTTGTACCATCTAGGGTTCACAGATACGCAGTATTTT CASSLYHLGFTDTQYF
NA TRBJ1-2 TRBV2 TGTGCCAGCACCAAAGAACAGGGATCCTATGGCTACACCTTC CASTKEQGSYGYTF
NA TRBJ2-7 TRBV25-1 TGTGCCAGCAGTCCAACCACCTACGAGCAGTACTTC CASSPTTYEQYF